These 16 T cell receptor beta chains originate from one sample sequenced in a study of cytomegalovirus exposure and HLA in healthy donors (dated 2017 in TCRdb). Library preparation used the immunoSEQ multiplex PCR assay. A mixture of 60 forward primers for TCR Vbeta segments and 13 reverse primers for TCR Jbeta segments was used in the multiplex PCR. The immuneACCESS repertoire file appears here via TCRdb, limited to in-frame rearrangements. These files lack a portion of the clones; in checked studies, under half of the deficit traces to unresolved V genes, and the cause of the others is not known. The sample yields under 60,000 clones; approximately 82% were counted once. The ten most abundant clones make up about 3.1% of the sample. The sequenced sample consisted of PBMCs. Receptors were obtained from a man aged 50-59 years in good health and CMV-seronegative.

The CDR3 region is CAWRPGDRGDYGYTF. DNA of the CDR3: TGTGCCTGGAGGCCGGGGGACAGGGGGGACTATGGCTACACCTTC. This chain joins TRBV30 and TRBJ1-2; 11 bases are a match to TRBD1. Germline V CDR1 and CDR2: GTSNPN, SVGIG (reference sequence). The CDR3 is 15 residues long. J gave up 3 bases and V 3 bases, and 6 bases lay outside the gene matches.

This chain links TRBV2 with TRBJ2-3; TRBD1 matches at 7 bases. Trimming cost V 7 bases and J 3 bases; bases outside gene matches: 4. The CDR3 is made up of 13 amino acids. Germline V gene data show CDR1 as SNHLY and CDR2 as FYNNEI. CDR3 region: CASNYRGTDTQYF. CDR3 in DNA: TGTGCCAGCAATTACAGGGGAACAGATACGCAGTATTTT.

The J gene is TRBJ2-6, the V gene TRBV19, with D possibly being TRBD1 (6 bases). The CDR3 is 15 residues long. Germline CDR1 is LNHDA and CDR2 is SQIVND (reference sequence). V gave up 6 bases and J gave up 1 base, with 10 bases separating them. The CDR3 nucleotides read TGTGCCAGTAGCCGCGACAGGTCTGGGGCCAACGTCCTGACTTTC. It encodes CASSRDRSGANVLTF.

This clone was counted between two and nine times. The J gene is TRBJ2-7, the V gene TRBV5-1; D possibly corresponds to TRBD1 (6 bases). With 0 bases removed from V and 3 bases from J, the gap between germline ends came to 13 bases. Germline V gene data show CDR1 as SGHRS and CDR2 as YFSETQ. The CDR3 is made up of 15 amino acids. The CDR3 DNA reads TGCGCCAGCAGCTTGGTCCAGGGGACGAGCTACGAGCAGTACTTC. As protein: CASSLVQGTSYEQYF.

This clone appeared a few times. V gene TRBV5-5 combines with J gene TRBJ2-7; TRBD2 aligns across 11 bases. V dropped 2 bases and J dropped 4; count of bases not matched to a gene: 5. CDR3 length equals 15 residues. From germline, CDR1 is SGHKS and CDR2 YYEKEE (reference sequence). CDR3 protein: CASSFWSSGGYEQYF. The CDR3 bases are TGTGCCAGCAGCTTTTGGTCTAGCGGGGGGTACGAGCAGTACTTC.

This sequence joins TRBV5-8 and TRBJ2-1, with TRBD1 matching over 9 bases. V lost 6 bases and J lost 5; bases outside the gene matches: 9. CDR3 size: 15 residues. The germline V gene encodes CDR1 SGHTS and CDR2 YDEGEE. The CDR3 is CASIVGTGLNNEQFF. In DNA form, the CDR3 reads TGTGCCAGCATTGTCGGGACAGGGTTGAACAATGAGCAGTTCTTC.

The chain joins TRBV7-3 to TRBJ2-5; 9 bases map to TRBD2. This CDR3 spans 13 amino acids. Looked up from germline, CDR1 is SGHTA and CDR2 is FQGTGA. The V segment lost 2 bases and the J segment 5 bases; nucleotides outside the gene matches: 0. CDR3 residues: CASSLLAGETQYF. Written as DNA, the CDR3 is TGTGCCAGCAGCTTACTAGCGGGGGAGACCCAGTACTTC.

The sample holds one count of this clone. The J gene is TRBJ2-1, the V gene TRBV27, with D possibly being TRBD1 (5 bases). This CDR3 region has 14 residues. The germline V and J ends were trimmed by 4 bases and 4 bases, with 11 bases remaining between them. Germline V CDR1 and CDR2: MNHEY, SMNVEV (reference sequence). CDR3 residues: CASSSPTEYNEQFF. Written as DNA, the CDR3 is TGTGCCAGCAGTTCCCCGACAGAATACAATGAGCAGTTCTTC.

This chain uses TRBV2 with TRBJ2-7, with 10 bases identical to TRBD1. Germline loops: CDR1 SNHLY, CDR2 FYNNEI. The CDR3 loop spans 15 amino acids. The J segment lost 1 base and the V segment lost 2 bases, leaving 2 bases of the junction unmatched. Here the CDR3 DNA reads TGTGCCAGCAGTGAACCGGGACAGGGGTCCTACGAGCAGTACTTC. It codes for CASSEPGQGSYEQYF.

The V gene is TRBV11-2, the J gene TRBJ1-3, with no clear D. From germline, CDR1 is SGHAT and CDR2 FQNNGV. This CDR3 has 16 residues. Trimming shortened V by 0 bases and J by 0 bases, and 9 bases separated the two germline ends. In nucleotides, the CDR3 is TGTGCCAGCAGCTTAGATCGACGAGGCTCTGGAAACACCATATATTTT. Its protein product is CASSLDRRGSGNTIYF.

The chain joins TRBV2 to TRBJ2-1; the match to TRBD1 covers 8 bases. The V and J ends lost 7 bases and 3 bases, in that order; junction bases with no gene match: 5. The CDR3 extends over 14 amino acids. Per the germline V gene, CDR1 is SNHLY and CDR2 is FYNNEI. The DNA of the CDR3 is TGTGCCAGCACACGACAGGGGCGCTACAATGAGCAGTTCTTC. It translates to CASTRQGRYNEQFF.

This rearrangement joins TRBV7-3 to TRBJ1-4; D is uncertain. V was clipped by 2 bases and J by 0 bases, with 7 bases between them. The CDR3 has 15 amino acids. Germline loops: CDR1 SGHTA, CDR2 FQGTGA. The CDR3 coding sequence is TGTGCCAGCAGCTTAGGAGTTACAACTAATGAAAAACTGTTTTTT. The encoded protein is CASSLGVTTNEKLFF.

This clone was recorded once. The chain uses TRBV5-6 and TRBJ2-7; 7 nucleotides line up with TRBD1. Germline CDR1 is SGHDT and CDR2 is YYEEEE. The trim removed 3 bases at V and 7 bases at J, leaving 7 bases unmatched. This CDR3 spans 13 amino acids. The CDR3 nucleotides are TGTGCCAGCAGCTCTACAGGGGAAGGAGAGCAGTACTTC. Encoded protein: CASSSTGEGEQYF.

The J gene is TRBJ2-3, the V gene TRBV11-2, with 12 bases identical to TRBD1. The CDR3 has 14 residues. The junction had 2 bases not matched to a gene; V was cut back by 4 bases and J by 6 bases. Germline CDR1 is SGHAT and CDR2 is FQNNGV. DNA for the CDR3: TGTGCCAGCAGCTCGGGACAGGGGGCTGATACGCAGTATTTT. Translation gives CASSSGQGADTQYF.

The chain is built from TRBV4-2 and TRBJ2-7; 11 bases fit TRBD2. The CDR3 is made up of 17 amino acids. After removal of 4 bases from V and 2 bases from J, the junction contained 10 bases not matched to a gene. CDR1 and CDR2 (germline): LGHNA, YNFKEQ. The CDR3 DNA reads TGTGCCAGCAGCCCTCTACTAGCGGGGGAAGTCGCCTACGAGCAGTACTTC. Translating gives CASSPLLAGEVAYEQYF.

In its sample, this clone was seen a few times. The V and J genes are TRBV9 and TRBJ2-3; weak D call: TRBD2 (5 bases). V gave up 2 bases and J gave up 2 bases, with 12 bases separating them. The germline CDR1 and CDR2 sequences are SGDLS and YYNGEE. This CDR3 is 15 amino acids long. The DNA of the CDR3 is TGTGCCAGCAGCGTGTCGGGGAGTCTCACAGATACGCAGTATTTT. This translates into CASSVSGSLTDTQYF.